This T cell receptor beta chain was retrieved from a study of Ad26.COV2.S vaccination and SARS-CoV-2 variants. Looking at the study overall: Ad26.COV2.S arm of COV1001 included the donor. Whole-study findings and limits: Comparability of non-spike TCR breadth was observed across vaccine and placebo recipients.

V gave up 7 bases and J gave up 4 bases, with 12 bases separating them. Per the germline V gene, CDR1 is KGHDR and CDR2 is SFDVKD. The CDR3 is 13 residues long. Remarks on this clone: Its matching antigen is unknown.

Sequenced by immunoSEQ multiplex PCR; TCRdb stores in-frame clones only, minus some. The sample consists of 380,000 or so clones, approximately 86% of them appearing once. Specified treatment: over 15 received Ad26.COV2.S at low or high dose, single or two shots; about 5 received placebo; per-sample allocation not given. The investigators took samples on day 63 after the first vaccine or placebo injection. In Boston, the donor was an adult between 18-55 years of age. This rearrangement joins TRBV24-1 to TRBJ2-5, with D perhaps matching TRBD2 (6 bases). The TCR was taken from a person between 18 and 65 years old who received the Ad26.COV2.S COVID-19 vaccine or a placebo. Source: peripheral blood, taken in a trial of Ad26.COV2.S vaccine versus placebo. The CDR3, as DNA: TGTGCCACCAGGGCATTCGGGGGAGAGACCCAGTACTTC. Its translation is CATRAFGGETQYF.